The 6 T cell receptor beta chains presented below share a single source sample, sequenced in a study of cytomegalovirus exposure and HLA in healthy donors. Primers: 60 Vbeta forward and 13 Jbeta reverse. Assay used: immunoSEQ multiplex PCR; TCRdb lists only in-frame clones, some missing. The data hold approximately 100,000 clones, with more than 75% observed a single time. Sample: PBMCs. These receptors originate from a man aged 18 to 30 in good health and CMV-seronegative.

The CDR3 nucleotides are TGTGCCAGCAGCCAAGAACAGGTGGACAATGAGCAGTTCTTC. Amino acid sequence: CASSQEQVDNEQFF. The V call is TRBV14, the J call TRBJ2-1; D is perhaps TRBD1 (5 bases). CDR1 and CDR2 (germline): SGHDN, FVKESK. This CDR3 has 14 amino acids. The germline V and J ends were trimmed by 0 bases and 5 bases, with 8 bases remaining between them.

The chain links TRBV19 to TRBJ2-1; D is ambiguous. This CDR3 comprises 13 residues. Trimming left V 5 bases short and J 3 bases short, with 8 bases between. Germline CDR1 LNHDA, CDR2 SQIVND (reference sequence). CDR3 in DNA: TGTGCCAGTAGTCCTTGGAGCTACAATGAGCAGTTCTTC. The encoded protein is CASSPWSYNEQFF.

CDR3 coding DNA: TGTGCCACCCCCGGACAGGGGACGTATGGCTACACCTTC. Its protein product is CATPGQGTYGYTF. This chain links TRBV10-3 with TRBJ1-2; 9 bases agree with TRBD1. Germline CDR1 ENHRY, CDR2 SYGVKD. The CDR3 spans 13 residues. V was pared by 10 bases and J by 5 bases, with 8 bases of the junction left unmatched.

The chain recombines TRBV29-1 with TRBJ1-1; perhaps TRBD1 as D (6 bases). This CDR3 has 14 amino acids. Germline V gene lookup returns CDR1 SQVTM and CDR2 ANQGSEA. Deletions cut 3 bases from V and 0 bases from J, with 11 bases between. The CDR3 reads CSVDKDRMNTEAFF. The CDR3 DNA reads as TGCAGCGTTGATAAGGACAGAATGAACACTGAAGCTTTCTTT. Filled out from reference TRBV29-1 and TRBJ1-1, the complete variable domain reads SAVISQKPSRDICQRGTSLTIQCQVDSQVTMMFWYRQQPGQSLTLIATANQGSEATYESGFVIDKFPISRPNLTFSTLTVSNMSPEDSSIYLCSVDKDRMNTEAFFGQGTRLTVV.

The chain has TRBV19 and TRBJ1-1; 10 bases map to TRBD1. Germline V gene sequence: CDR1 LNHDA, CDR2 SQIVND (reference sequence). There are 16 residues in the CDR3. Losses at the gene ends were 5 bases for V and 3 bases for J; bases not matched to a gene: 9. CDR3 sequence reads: CASSPGDRGVYTEAFF. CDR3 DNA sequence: TGTGCCAGTAGTCCCGGGGACAGGGGTGTGTACACTGAAGCTTTCTTT.

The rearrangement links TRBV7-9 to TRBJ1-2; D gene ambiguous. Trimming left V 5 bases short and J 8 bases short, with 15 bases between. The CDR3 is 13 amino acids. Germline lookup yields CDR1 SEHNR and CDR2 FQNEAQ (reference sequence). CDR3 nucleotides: TGTGCCAGCAGCGCTAATGTTGGGGAGGGCTACACCTTC. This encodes CASSANVGEGYTF.